One sample yielded the 10 T cell receptor beta chains listed below, sequenced in a study of metastatic and nonmetastatic thyroid tumors. Each patient went into thyroid surgery without having received any treatment. TCRdb ran MiXCR on the PCR reads. Of 89,000 or so clones in the sample, around 7.8% were seen once. Sequenced input: blood. The receptor source for this set is a female donor with papillary thyroid cancer or a benign thyroid nodule (not recorded which). Some clones in this sample may be carry-over from other donors' samples.

The sample holds many counts of this clone. The chain recombines TRBV2 with TRBJ2-2; weak D call: TRBD1 (5 bases). Per germline, CDR1 SNHLY and CDR2 FYNNEI. The V and J ends lost 7 bases and 0 bases respectively, with 12 bases between them. This CDR3 has 15 amino acids. The DNA of the CDR3 is TGTGCCAGCAAAGACAGCTATTCGAACACCGGGGAGCTGTTTTTT. Translation: CASKDSYSNTGELFF.

The table lists this clone with many counts. The chain recombines TRBV12-3 or TRBV12-4 with TRBJ1-2; 7 positions agree with TRBD1. V lost 2 bases, J lost 7 bases, and 10 bases stayed unmatched. This CDR3 is built from 15 residues. The CDR3 here is CASSLKGAGGSGYTF. The CDR3 coding sequence is TGTGCCAGCAGTTTAAAGGGGGCGGGAGGGTCTGGCTACACCTTC.

This clone was seen ten or more times. The chain links TRBV7-2 to TRBJ1-6, with 10 bases identical to TRBD1. This CDR3 is 15 amino acids long. V trimming: 3 bases; J trimming: 10 bases; junction bases outside the gene matches: 6. The germline gives CDR1 SGHTA, CDR2 FQGNSA. The CDR3 DNA follows: TGTGCCAGCAGCTTGGGACAGGGGACTCACTCACCCCTCCACTTT. As protein: CASSLGQGTHSPLHF. Supplemented by reference TRBV7-2 and TRBJ1-6, the full variable domain reads GAGVSQSPSNKVTEKGKDVELRCDPISGHTALYWYRQSLGQGLEFLIYFQGNSAPDKSGLPSDRFSAERTGGSVSTLTIQRTQQEDSAVYLCASSLGQGTHSPLHFGNGTRLTVT.

This clone was recorded at least ten times. V is TRBV24-1 and J is TRBJ2-3; TRBD1 matches at 8 bases. Germline V gives CDR1 KGHDR, CDR2 SFDVKD. This CDR3 region has 15 residues. Germline trimming cut 9 bases from V and 0 bases from J; bases unmatched to any gene: 7. DNA of the CDR3: TGTGCCACCCGACAGGGGCCTGCTAGCACAGATACGCAGTATTTT. It yields the protein CATRQGPASTDTQYF.

This chain links TRBV28 with TRBJ1-6; D is undetermined. The V and J ends lost 3 bases and 6 bases respectively, with 9 bases between them. CDR1 is MDHEN and CDR2 is SYDVKM in the germline V gene. The CDR3 covers 14 residues. The CDR3 loop is CASSFNSGNSPLHF. The CDR3 coding sequence is TGTGCCAGCAGTTTTAACAGCGGTAATTCACCCCTCCACTTT. Filled out from reference TRBV28 and TRBJ1-6, the complete variable domain reads DVKVTQSSRYLVKRTGEKVFLECVQDMDHENMFWYRQDPGLGLRLIYFSYDVKMKEKGDIPEGYSVSREKKERFSLILESASTNQTSMYLCASSFNSGNSPLHFGNGTRLTVT.

This clone showed up many times. V is TRBV7-3 and J is TRBJ2-3; no definite D call. Trimming shortened V by 2 bases and J by 1 base, and 10 bases separated the two germline ends. CDR1 SGHTA and CDR2 FQGTGA come from the germline V gene. The CDR3 extends over 15 amino acids. The CDR3 is CASSLGFGRTDTQYF. CDR3 sequence (DNA): TGTGCCAGCAGCTTAGGCTTCGGCCGCACAGATACGCAGTATTTT.

This clone was detected only a few times. This CDR3 reads CASRDRQYDYEQYF. The CDR3 region has the DNA TGTGCCAGCAGGGACCGACAGTACGACTACGAGCAGTACTTC. The rearrangement uses TRBV6-1 and TRBJ2-7, with TRBD1 as a possible D gene (5 bases). This CDR3 is 14 amino acids long. Germline V CDR1 and CDR2: MNHNS, SASEGT. Deletions cut 6 bases from V and 3 bases from J, with 15 bases between.

A few counts support this clone. The rearrangement uses TRBV5-1 and TRBJ1-5; the D gene is possibly TRBD1 (5 bases). V was shortened by 1 base and J by 0 bases, with 8 bases between the two germline ends. This CDR3 has 15 residues. CDR1 is SGHRS and CDR2 is YFSETQ in the germline V gene. The CDR3 protein is CASSLWGNSNQPQHF. The CDR3 coding sequence is TGCGCCAGCAGCTTGTGGGGGAATAGCAATCAGCCCCAGCATTTT.

This clone was recorded at least ten times. The chain joins TRBV6-2 or TRBV6-3 to TRBJ2-3; TRBD2 matches 14 bases. With 6 bases clipped from V and 2 bases from J, the junction kept 1 base outside the gene matches. CDR3 size: 15 residues. Germline CDR1 and CDR2: MNHEY and SVGEGT. CDR3 nucleotide sequence: TGTGCCAGCAGGACTAGCGGGGGGGCCACAGATACGCAGTATTTT. This codes for CASRTSGGATDTQYF.

This clone came up many times. The CDR3 DNA is TGTGCCACCCAGCTACGGACAGGAGCGAACACCGGGGAGCTGTTTTTT. Amino acids: CATQLRTGANTGELFF. This chain uses TRBV5-5 with TRBJ2-2; 7 bases are a match to TRBD1. V was pared by 9 bases and J by 0 bases, with 11 bases of the junction left unmatched. The CDR3 has 16 residues. CDR1 is SGHKS and CDR2 is YYEKEE in the germline V gene (reference sequence).